Listed below are T cell receptor beta chains from one sample, sequenced in a study of shared clonotypes between healthy human individuals. The data were produced by immunoSEQ multiplex PCR, yet TCRdb's version contains in-frame clones alone and is incomplete. The sample yields some 2,000,000 clones, approximately 95% seen once. Sample: naive CD8+ T cells sorted from blood. The receptors come from a man aged 18-30 years in good health. Both conserved end residues are part of each CDR3. The D gene is left open where the match is weak. A row's size may be missing; if present it is once, few, many or a size class.

cdr3_nt: TGTGCCAGCAGCAATGGGGCAGGGTCTAAAGGAGTGACCCAGTACTTC
cdr3_aa: CASSNGAGSKGVTQYF
j_call: TRBJ2-5
v_call: TRBV7-2
d_call: -
clone_size: -

cdr3_nt: TGTGCCAGCAGCTTAGCGAGGCGGACGAACACCTATGGCTACACCTTC
cdr3_aa: CASSLARRTNTYGYTF
j_call: TRBJ1-2
v_call: TRBV11-2
d_call: -
clone_size: -

cdr3_nt: TGTGCCAGCAGTTACTTCTCCGGGACTAGCGAAGGCTACGAGCAGTACTTC
cdr3_aa: CASSYFSGTSEGYEQYF
j_call: TRBJ2-7
v_call: TRBV13
d_call: TRBD2
clone_size: -

cdr3_nt: TGTGCCAGCAGCCAATGGGGCCAGAGCGGCGAGCAGTACTTC
cdr3_aa: CASSQWGQSGEQYF
j_call: TRBJ2-7
v_call: TRBV14
d_call: -
clone_size: -

cdr3_nt: TGTGCCAGCAGCACCGGGCTTACCTACGAGCAGTACTTC
cdr3_aa: CASSTGLTYEQYF
j_call: TRBJ2-7
v_call: TRBV5-6
d_call: -
clone_size: -

cdr3_nt: TGTGCCAGCAGCGCCTCGACAGGGGGTCCCTACGAGCAGTACTTC
cdr3_aa: CASSASTGGPYEQYF
j_call: TRBJ2-7
v_call: TRBV13
d_call: TRBD1
clone_size: -

cdr3_nt: TGTGCCAGTAAGTTCCGGCAGGGAAACACTGAAGCTTTCTTT
cdr3_aa: CASKFRQGNTEAFF
j_call: TRBJ1-1
v_call: TRBV19
d_call: -
clone_size: -

cdr3_nt: TGTGCCAGCAGTTTAGAGGGGGCCACTGAAGCTTTCTTT
cdr3_aa: CASSLEGATEAFF
j_call: TRBJ1-1
v_call: TRBV28
d_call: TRBD1
clone_size: -

cdr3_nt: TGTGCCAGCAGTTATGGGGGCCTCTACGAGCAGTACTTC
cdr3_aa: CASSYGGLYEQYF
j_call: TRBJ2-7
v_call: TRBV6-5
d_call: -
clone_size: -

cdr3_nt: TGTGCCAGCAGCTTAATCTGGAGCAATGAGCAGTTCTTC
cdr3_aa: CASSLIWSNEQFF
j_call: TRBJ2-1
v_call: TRBV11-2
d_call: -
clone_size: -

cdr3_nt: TGTGCCACCCAGGACAGGGGGATCACCGGGGAGCTGTTTTTT
cdr3_aa: CATQDRGITGELFF
j_call: TRBJ2-2
v_call: TRBV2
d_call: TRBD1
clone_size: -

cdr3_nt: TGTGCCAGCAGCCCTCGTAGGGACAGCATTAATTCACCCCTCCACTTT
cdr3_aa: CASSPRRDSINSPLHF
j_call: TRBJ1-6
v_call: TRBV9
d_call: TRBD1
clone_size: -

cdr3_nt: TGTGCCAGCAGCCAAGACCCCCCCACTAGATCCTTCTACAATGAGCAGTTCTTC
cdr3_aa: CASSQDPPTRSFYNEQFF
j_call: TRBJ2-1
v_call: TRBV4-2
d_call: -
clone_size: -

cdr3_nt: TGTGCCAGCAGCTCCGCCGCGGGTGAAAAACTGTTTTTT
cdr3_aa: CASSSAAGEKLFF
j_call: TRBJ1-4
v_call: TRBV11-2
d_call: -
clone_size: -

cdr3_nt: TGTGCCAGCAGCGACAGGGGAAGCGGTGAAGCTTTCTTT
cdr3_aa: CASSDRGSGEAFF
j_call: TRBJ1-1
v_call: TRBV9
d_call: TRBD1
clone_size: once

cdr3_nt: TGCAGCGTTGATATTGGGTTGAACACCGGGGAGCTGTTTTTT
cdr3_aa: CSVDIGLNTGELFF
j_call: TRBJ2-2
v_call: TRBV29-1
d_call: -
clone_size: -

cdr3_nt: TGTGCCAGCAGTGAATGGGGGGGCAGGGTCATGACCAACTATAATTCACCCCTCCACTTT
cdr3_aa: CASSEWGGRVMTNYNSPLHF
j_call: TRBJ1-6
v_call: TRBV6-1
d_call: -
clone_size: -

cdr3_nt: TGTGCCAGCAGCCAAGCCGTCCCGGGGATAGGGGAGCAGTACTTC
cdr3_aa: CASSQAVPGIGEQYF
j_call: TRBJ2-7
v_call: TRBV14
d_call: -
clone_size: -

cdr3_nt: TGTGCCAGCAGTTTAGGTCATTTCAGTGAAGCTTTCTTT
cdr3_aa: CASSLGHFSEAFF
j_call: TRBJ1-1
v_call: TRBV27
d_call: -
clone_size: -

cdr3_nt: TGTGCCAGTAGTATAGGGTCTTTGAAAGCTGAAAAACTGTTTTTT
cdr3_aa: CASSIGSLKAEKLFF
j_call: TRBJ1-4
v_call: TRBV19
d_call: -
clone_size: -

cdr3_nt: TGTGCCAGCAGCTTTGAGGCCAATATGCCCTACGAGCAGTACTTC
cdr3_aa: CASSFEANMPYEQYF
j_call: TRBJ2-7
v_call: TRBV11-2
d_call: -
clone_size: -

cdr3_nt: TGTGCCACCAGTGAGAGCACAGGGAGCTCCTACGAGCAGTACTTC
cdr3_aa: CATSESTGSSYEQYF
j_call: TRBJ2-7
v_call: TRBV15
d_call: -
clone_size: -

cdr3_nt: TGTGCCAGCAACGACGGCGCCGCCTACGAGCAGTACTTC
cdr3_aa: CASNDGAAYEQYF
j_call: TRBJ2-7
v_call: TRBV5-4
d_call: -
clone_size: -

cdr3_nt: TGCGCCAGCATGTCGGCGACACCCCTGTACCACGAGCAGTACTTC
cdr3_aa: CASMSATPLYHEQYF
j_call: TRBJ2-7
v_call: TRBV10-2
d_call: -
clone_size: -

cdr3_nt: TGTGCCAGCAGTACCGCAGTAAACACCGGGGAGCTGTTTTTT
cdr3_aa: CASSTAVNTGELFF
j_call: TRBJ2-2
v_call: TRBV6-5
d_call: -
clone_size: -

cdr3_nt: TGTGCCAGCAGTCCTATAGGGACCTCCTACAATGAGCAGTTCTTC
cdr3_aa: CASSPIGTSYNEQFF
j_call: TRBJ2-1
v_call: TRBV6-5
d_call: -
clone_size: -

cdr3_nt: TGTGCCAGTAGGAGAGACAGGGGTGAGAGCAATCAGCCCCAGCATTTT
cdr3_aa: CASRRDRGESNQPQHF
j_call: TRBJ1-5
v_call: TRBV19
d_call: TRBD1
clone_size: -

cdr3_nt: TGCGCCAGCAGCGACCGGGACACGTCCTACGAGCAGTACTTC
cdr3_aa: CASSDRDTSYEQYF
j_call: TRBJ2-7
v_call: TRBV4-1
d_call: -
clone_size: once

cdr3_nt: TGCGCCAGCAGCCCGCGCCGGACAGGGCTCCAAGAGACCCAGTACTTC
cdr3_aa: CASSPRRTGLQETQYF
j_call: TRBJ2-5
v_call: TRBV4-1
d_call: TRBD1
clone_size: -

cdr3_nt: TGTGCCAGCAGTTCTATTGACACTTCCAACTATGAGCAGTTCTTC
cdr3_aa: CASSSIDTSNYEQFF
j_call: TRBJ2-1
v_call: TRBV28
d_call: -
clone_size: -

cdr3_nt: TGCGCCAGCAGCCAAGATTGGGCAGGGGGAGATAAGGTAGGGATCTACGAGCAGTACTTC
cdr3_aa: CASSQDWAGGDKVGIYEQYF
j_call: TRBJ2-7
v_call: TRBV4-1
d_call: TRBD1
clone_size: -

cdr3_nt: TGTGCCAGTAGAGATCGGGACGGAGTGAACACTGAAGCTTTCTTT
cdr3_aa: CASRDRDGVNTEAFF
j_call: TRBJ1-1
v_call: TRBV19
d_call: -
clone_size: -

cdr3_nt: TGTGCCAGTAGTACATTTCTTAGCGGGGGGAACACCGGGGAGCTGTTTTTT
cdr3_aa: CASSTFLSGGNTGELFF
j_call: TRBJ2-2
v_call: TRBV19
d_call: TRBD2
clone_size: few

cdr3_nt: TGCGCCAGCAGCCCGAGGCAGGGTGAAGCTTTCTTT
cdr3_aa: CASSPRQGEAFF
j_call: TRBJ1-1
v_call: TRBV4-1
d_call: -
clone_size: -

cdr3_nt: TGTGCCAGCAGCTTACCGGGACTAGCGGGAGGGCCCTACGAGCAGTACTTC
cdr3_aa: CASSLPGLAGGPYEQYF
j_call: TRBJ2-7
v_call: TRBV7-8
d_call: TRBD2
clone_size: -

cdr3_nt: TGTGCCAGCAGCTTACTAGGCTACGAGCAGTACTTC
cdr3_aa: CASSLLGYEQYF
j_call: TRBJ2-7
v_call: TRBV7-2
d_call: -
clone_size: -

cdr3_nt: TGCGCCAGCAGCGAAAAGTACACCATGAACACTGAAGCTTTCTTT
cdr3_aa: CASSEKYTMNTEAFF
j_call: TRBJ1-1
v_call: TRBV4-1
d_call: -
clone_size: -